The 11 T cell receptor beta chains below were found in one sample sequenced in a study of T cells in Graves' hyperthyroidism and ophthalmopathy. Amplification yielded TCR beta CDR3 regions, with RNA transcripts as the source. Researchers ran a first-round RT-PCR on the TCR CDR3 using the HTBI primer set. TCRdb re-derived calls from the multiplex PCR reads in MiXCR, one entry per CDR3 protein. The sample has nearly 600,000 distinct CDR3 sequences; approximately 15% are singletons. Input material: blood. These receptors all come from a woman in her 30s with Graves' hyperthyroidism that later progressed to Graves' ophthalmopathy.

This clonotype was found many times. The DNA for the CDR3 is TGTGCCAGCTTCGGACAGGGTTACAATGAGCAGTTCTTC. Protein product: CASFGQGYNEQFF. This rearrangement joins TRBV7-9 to TRBJ2-1, with TRBD1 identical over 8 bases. With V trimmed by 8 bases and J by 4 bases, 4 bases remained unmatched. Germline-derived CDR1 and CDR2 are SEHNR and FQNEAQ (reference sequence). The CDR3 extends over 13 amino acids.

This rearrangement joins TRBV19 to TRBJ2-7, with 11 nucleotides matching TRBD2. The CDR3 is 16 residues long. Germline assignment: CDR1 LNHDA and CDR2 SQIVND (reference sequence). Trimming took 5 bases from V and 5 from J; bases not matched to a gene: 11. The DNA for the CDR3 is TGTGCCAGTAGTCCACAAACTAGCGGGAGTAGGGACGAGCAGTACTTC. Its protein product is CASSPQTSGSRDEQYF.

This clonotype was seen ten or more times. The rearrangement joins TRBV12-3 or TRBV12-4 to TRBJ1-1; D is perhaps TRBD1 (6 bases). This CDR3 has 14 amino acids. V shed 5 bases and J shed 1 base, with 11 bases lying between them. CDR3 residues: CASSPGHGNTEAFF. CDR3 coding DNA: TGTGCCAGCAGTCCGGGACACGGGAACACTGAAGCTTTCTTT.

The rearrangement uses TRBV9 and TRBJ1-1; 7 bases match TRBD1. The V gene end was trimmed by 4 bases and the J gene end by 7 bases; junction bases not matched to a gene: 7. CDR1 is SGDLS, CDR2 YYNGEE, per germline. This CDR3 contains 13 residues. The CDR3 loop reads CASSLNRGYEAFF. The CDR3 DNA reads TGTGCCAGCAGCTTAAACAGGGGATATGAAGCTTTCTTT.

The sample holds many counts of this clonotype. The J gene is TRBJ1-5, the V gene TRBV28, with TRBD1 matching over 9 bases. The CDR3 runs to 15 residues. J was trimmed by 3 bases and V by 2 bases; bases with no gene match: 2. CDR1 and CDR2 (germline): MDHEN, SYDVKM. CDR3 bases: TGTGCCAGCAGTTTAGGGACAGGGCACAATCAGCCCCAGCATTTT. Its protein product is CASSLGTGHNQPQHF.

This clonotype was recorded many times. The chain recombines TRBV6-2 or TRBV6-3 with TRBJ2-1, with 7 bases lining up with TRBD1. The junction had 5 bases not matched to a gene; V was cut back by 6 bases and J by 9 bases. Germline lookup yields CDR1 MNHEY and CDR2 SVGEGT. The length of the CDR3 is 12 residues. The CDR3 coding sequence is TGTGCCAGCAGACAGGGGAAGGGTGAGCAGTTCTTC. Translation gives CASRQGKGEQFF.

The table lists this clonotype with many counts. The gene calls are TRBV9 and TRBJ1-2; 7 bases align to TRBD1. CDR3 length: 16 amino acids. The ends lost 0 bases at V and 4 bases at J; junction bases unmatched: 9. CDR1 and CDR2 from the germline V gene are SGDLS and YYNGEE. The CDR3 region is CASSVGGGQISYGYTF. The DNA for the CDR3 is TGTGCCAGCAGCGTAGGAGGGGGACAGATTAGCTATGGCTACACCTTC.

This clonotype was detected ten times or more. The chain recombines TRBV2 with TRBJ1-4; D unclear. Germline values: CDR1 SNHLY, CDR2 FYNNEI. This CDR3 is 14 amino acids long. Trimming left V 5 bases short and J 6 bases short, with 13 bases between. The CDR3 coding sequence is TGTGCCAGCAGTCCGGACGGACTGTATGAAAAACTGTTTTTT. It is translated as CASSPDGLYEKLFF.

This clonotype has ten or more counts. The CDR3 loop reads CSVEGQREDNEQFF. The CDR3 DNA sequence: TGCAGCGTTGAAGGACAGAGGGAGGACAATGAGCAGTTCTTC. V is TRBV29-1 and J is TRBJ2-1; a possible D gene is TRBD2 (6 bases). The CDR3 is made up of 14 amino acids. Germline V gene lookup returns CDR1 SQVTM and CDR2 ANQGSEA. Trimming stripped 1 base from V and 5 bases from J, with 12 bases between.

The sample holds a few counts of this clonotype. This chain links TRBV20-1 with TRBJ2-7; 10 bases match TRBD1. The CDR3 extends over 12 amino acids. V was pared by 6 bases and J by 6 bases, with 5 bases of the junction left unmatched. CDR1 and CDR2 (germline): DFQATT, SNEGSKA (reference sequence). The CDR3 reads CSASGQGPEQYF. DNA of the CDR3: TGCAGTGCATCGGGACAGGGGCCCGAGCAGTACTTC.

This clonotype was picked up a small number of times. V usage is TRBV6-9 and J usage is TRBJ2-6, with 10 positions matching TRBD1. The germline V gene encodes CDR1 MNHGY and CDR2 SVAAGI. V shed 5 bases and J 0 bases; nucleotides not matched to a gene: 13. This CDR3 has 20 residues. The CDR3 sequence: CASSMDRGDSGSSGANVLTF. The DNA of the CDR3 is TGTGCCAGCAGTATGGACAGGGGGGATAGCGGATCCTCTGGGGCCAACGTCCTGACTTTC.